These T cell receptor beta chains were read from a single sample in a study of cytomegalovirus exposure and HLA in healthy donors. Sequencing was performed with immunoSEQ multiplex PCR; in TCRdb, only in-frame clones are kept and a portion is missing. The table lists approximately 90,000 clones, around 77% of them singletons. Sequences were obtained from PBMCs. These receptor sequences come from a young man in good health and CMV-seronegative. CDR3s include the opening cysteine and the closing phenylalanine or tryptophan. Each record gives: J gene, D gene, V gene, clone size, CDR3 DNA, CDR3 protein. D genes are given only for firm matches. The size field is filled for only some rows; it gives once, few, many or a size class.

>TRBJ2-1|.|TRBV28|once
TGTGCCAGCAGTTCCCGGGACTTTACTTGGGAGCAGTTCTTC
CASSSRDFTWEQFF
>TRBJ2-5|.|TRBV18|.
TGTGCCAGCTCATGGGCTCTGCGGGATGAACGGGAGACCCAGTACTTC
CASSWALRDERETQYF
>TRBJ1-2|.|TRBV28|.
TGTGCCAGCAGTTTTAGAGGGTATGGCTACACCTTC
CASSFRGYGYTF
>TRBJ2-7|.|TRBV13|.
TGTGCCAGCAGCTTTCAGGGGTTAATCTCCTACGAGCAGTACTTC
CASSFQGLISYEQYF
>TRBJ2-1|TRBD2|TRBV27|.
TGTGCCAGCAGATTCTCTAGGACTAGCGGGGATGAGCAGTTCTTC
CASRFSRTSGDEQFF
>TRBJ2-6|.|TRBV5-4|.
TGTGCCAGCAGCATTTCAGTGGCCCAGGCCAACGTCCTGACTTTC
CASSISVAQANVLTF
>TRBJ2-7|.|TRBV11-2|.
TGTGCCACCGTGTCCGCCTACGAGCAGTACTTC
CATVSAYEQYF
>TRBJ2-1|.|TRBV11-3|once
TGTGCCAGCAGCTTAGGGGGGCTTAATGAGCAGTTCTTC
CASSLGGLNEQFF
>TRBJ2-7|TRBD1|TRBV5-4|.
TGTGCCAGCAGCTACGCAGGGGGCAACGAGCAGTACTTC
CASSYAGGNEQYF
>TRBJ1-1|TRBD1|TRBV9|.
TGTGCCAGCAGCGCGAAAGGGGGCCTGGGCACTGAAGCTTTCTTT
CASSAKGGLGTEAFF
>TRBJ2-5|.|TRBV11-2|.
TGTGCCAGCAGCTTAGGGGCGGGACAGACACATAAAGAGACCCAGTACTTC
CASSLGAGQTHKETQYF
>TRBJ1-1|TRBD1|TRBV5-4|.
TGTGCCAGCAGCTTAGGGGTTGGGACAGCTGAAGCTTTCTTT
CASSLGVGTAEAFF